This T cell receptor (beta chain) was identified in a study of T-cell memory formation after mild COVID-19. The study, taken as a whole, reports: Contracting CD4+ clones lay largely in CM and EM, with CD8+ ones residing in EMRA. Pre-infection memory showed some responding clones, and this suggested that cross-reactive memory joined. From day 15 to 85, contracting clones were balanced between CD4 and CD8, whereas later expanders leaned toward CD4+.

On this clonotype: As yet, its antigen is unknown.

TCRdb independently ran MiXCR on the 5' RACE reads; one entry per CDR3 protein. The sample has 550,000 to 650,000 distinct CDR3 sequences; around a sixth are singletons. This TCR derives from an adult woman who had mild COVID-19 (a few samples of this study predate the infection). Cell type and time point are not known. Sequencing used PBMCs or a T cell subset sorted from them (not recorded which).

The chain's CDR3 is CASSYGQTPNTGELFF. CDR3 in DNA: TGTGCCAGCAGCTACGGACAGACACCGAACACCGGGGAGCTGTTTTTT. The chain has TRBV27 and TRBJ2-2; D may be TRBD1 (6 bases). The CDR3 sequence is 16 residues long. V was pared by 6 bases and J by 0 bases, with 14 bases between. Germline CDR1 reads MNHEY; CDR2 reads SMNVEV (reference sequence).